This T cell receptor beta chain was recovered during a study of blood T cell repertoires in COVID-19. Study summary: Sources were T cells, B-cell-depleted T cells, or PBMCs; the material itself was cDNA or gDNA.

Using immunoSEQ multiplex PCR, the repertoire was profiled, and TCRdb retains in-frame clones only, with some absent. The sample contains 250,000 to 350,000 clones, 88% of which appear only once. Germline CDR1 LNHDA, CDR2 SQIVND (reference sequence). V lost 6 bases and J lost 3; bases outside the gene matches: 14. The CDR3 is made up of 18 amino acids. The rearrangement uses TRBV19 and TRBJ2-2; 9 bases agree with TRBD2. The sample taken for sequencing was peripheral blood. This TCR was recovered from a woman aged 25 to 45 with COVID-19, enrolled during active disease. CDR3 amino acids: CASRRGVAGVPDTGELFF. Written as DNA, the CDR3 is TGTGCCAGTAGGAGAGGCGTAGCGGGAGTTCCGGACACCGGGGAGCTGTTTTTT.